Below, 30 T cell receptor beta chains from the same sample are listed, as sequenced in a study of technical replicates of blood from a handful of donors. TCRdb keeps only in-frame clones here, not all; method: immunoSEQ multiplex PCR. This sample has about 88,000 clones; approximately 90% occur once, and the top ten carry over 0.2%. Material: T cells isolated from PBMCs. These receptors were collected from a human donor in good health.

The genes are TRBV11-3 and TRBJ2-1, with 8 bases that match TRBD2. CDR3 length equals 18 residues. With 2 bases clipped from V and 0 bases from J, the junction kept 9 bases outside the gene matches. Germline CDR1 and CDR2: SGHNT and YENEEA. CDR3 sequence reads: CASSLRASGPSSYNEQFF. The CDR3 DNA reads TGTGCCAGCAGCTTAAGGGCTAGCGGGCCCAGCTCCTACAATGAGCAGTTCTTC. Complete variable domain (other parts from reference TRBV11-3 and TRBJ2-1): EAGVVQSPRYKIIEKKQPVAFWCNPISGHNTLYWYLQNLGQGPELLIRYENEEAVDDSQLPKDRFSAERLKGVDSTLKIQPAELGDSAVYLCASSLRASGPSSYNEQFFGPGTRLTVL.

This CDR3 reads CASSQTGLAEQFF. Here the CDR3 DNA reads TGCGCCAGCAGCCAAACGGGACTCGCTGAGCAGTTCTTC. The chain uses TRBV4-1 and TRBJ2-1, with TRBD2 as a possible D gene (6 bases). Germline loops: CDR1 MGHRA, CDR2 YSYEKL. V lost 2 bases to trimming and J lost 9 bases, with 11 bases between them. The CDR3 consists of 13 residues.

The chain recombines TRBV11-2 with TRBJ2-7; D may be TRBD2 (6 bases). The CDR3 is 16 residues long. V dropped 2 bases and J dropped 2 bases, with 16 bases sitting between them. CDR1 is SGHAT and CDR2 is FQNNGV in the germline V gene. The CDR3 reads CASSLFIIGGTYEQYF. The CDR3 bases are TGTGCCAGCAGCTTATTTATCATAGGCGGGACCTACGAGCAGTACTTC.

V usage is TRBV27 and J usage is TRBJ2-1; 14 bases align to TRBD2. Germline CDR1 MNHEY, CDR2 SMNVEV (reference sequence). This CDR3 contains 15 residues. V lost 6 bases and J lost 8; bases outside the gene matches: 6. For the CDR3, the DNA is TGTGCCAGCAGGGCGGGACTAGCGGGAGTCGATGAGCAGTTCTTC. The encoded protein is CASRAGLAGVDEQFF.

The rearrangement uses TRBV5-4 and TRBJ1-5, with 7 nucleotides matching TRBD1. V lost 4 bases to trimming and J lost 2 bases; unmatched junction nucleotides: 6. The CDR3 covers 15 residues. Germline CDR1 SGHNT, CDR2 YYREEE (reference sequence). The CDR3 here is CASSPTGVGNQPQHF. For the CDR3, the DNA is TGTGCCAGCAGCCCCACAGGGGTGGGCAATCAGCCCCAGCATTTT.

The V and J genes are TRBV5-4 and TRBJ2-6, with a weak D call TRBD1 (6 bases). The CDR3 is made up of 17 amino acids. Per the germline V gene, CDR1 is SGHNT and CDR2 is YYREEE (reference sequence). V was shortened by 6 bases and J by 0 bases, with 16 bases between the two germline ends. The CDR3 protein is CASTGQLRFSGANVLTF. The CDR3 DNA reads TGTGCCAGCACCGGACAGTTAAGGTTCTCTGGGGCCAACGTCCTGACTTTC.

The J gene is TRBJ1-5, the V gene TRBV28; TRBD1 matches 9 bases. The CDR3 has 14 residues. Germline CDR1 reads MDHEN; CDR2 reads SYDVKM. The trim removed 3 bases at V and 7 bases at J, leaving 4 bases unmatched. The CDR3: CASSFGGTGQPQHF. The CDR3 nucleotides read TGTGCCAGCAGTTTCGGGGGGACAGGGCAGCCCCAGCATTTT.

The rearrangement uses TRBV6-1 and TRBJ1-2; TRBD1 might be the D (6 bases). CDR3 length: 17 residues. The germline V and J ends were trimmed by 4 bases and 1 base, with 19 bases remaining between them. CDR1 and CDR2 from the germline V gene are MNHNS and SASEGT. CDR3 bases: TGTGCCAGCAGTGTAACGGTCAGGGACACTATTAACTATGGCTACACCTTC. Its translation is CASSVTVRDTINYGYTF.

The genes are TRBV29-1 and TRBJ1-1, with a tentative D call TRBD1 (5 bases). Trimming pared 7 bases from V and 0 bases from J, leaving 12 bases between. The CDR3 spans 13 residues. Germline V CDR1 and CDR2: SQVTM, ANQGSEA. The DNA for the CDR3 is TGCAGCGCAGGTCAGGGCCTGAACACTGAAGCTTTCTTT. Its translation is CSAGQGLNTEAFF. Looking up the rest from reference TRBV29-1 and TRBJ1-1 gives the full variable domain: SAVISQKPSRDICQRGTSLTIQCQVDSQVTMMFWYRQQPGQSLTLIATANQGSEATYESGFVIDKFPISRPNLTFSTLTVSNMSPEDSSIYLCSAGQGLNTEAFFGQGTRLTVV.

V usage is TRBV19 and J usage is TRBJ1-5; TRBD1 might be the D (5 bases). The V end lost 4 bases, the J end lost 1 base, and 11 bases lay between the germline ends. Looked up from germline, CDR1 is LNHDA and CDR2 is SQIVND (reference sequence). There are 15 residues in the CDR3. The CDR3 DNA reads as TGTGCCAGTAGTACGCAGGGCCGGAGCAATCAGCCCCAGCATTTT. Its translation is CASSTQGRSNQPQHF.

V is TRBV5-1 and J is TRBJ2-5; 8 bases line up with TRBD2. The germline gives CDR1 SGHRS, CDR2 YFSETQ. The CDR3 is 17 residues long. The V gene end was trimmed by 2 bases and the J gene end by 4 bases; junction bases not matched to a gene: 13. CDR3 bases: TGCGCCAGCAGCTTTATCGGGAGGGCCTCTGGTTTAGAGACCCAGTACTTC. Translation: CASSFIGRASGLETQYF.

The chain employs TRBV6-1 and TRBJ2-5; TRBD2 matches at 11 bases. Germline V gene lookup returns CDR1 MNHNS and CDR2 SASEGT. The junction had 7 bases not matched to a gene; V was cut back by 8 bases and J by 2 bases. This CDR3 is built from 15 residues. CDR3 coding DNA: TGTGCCAGCTACCTAGCGGGAGGTGGGCAAGAGACCCAGTACTTC. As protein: CASYLAGGGQETQYF.

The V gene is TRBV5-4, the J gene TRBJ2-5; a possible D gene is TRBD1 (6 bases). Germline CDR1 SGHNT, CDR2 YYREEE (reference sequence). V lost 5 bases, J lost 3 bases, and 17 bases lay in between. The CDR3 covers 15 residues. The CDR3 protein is CASSLVRDTKETQYF. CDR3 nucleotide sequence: TGTGCCAGCAGTTTAGTCCGGGACACTAAAGAGACCCAGTACTTC.

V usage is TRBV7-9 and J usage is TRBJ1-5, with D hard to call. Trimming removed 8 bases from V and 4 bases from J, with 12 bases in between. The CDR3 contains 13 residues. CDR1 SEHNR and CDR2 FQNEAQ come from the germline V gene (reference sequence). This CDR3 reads CASSYRGNQPQHF. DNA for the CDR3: TGTGCCAGCTCCTACCGGGGAAATCAGCCCCAGCATTTT.

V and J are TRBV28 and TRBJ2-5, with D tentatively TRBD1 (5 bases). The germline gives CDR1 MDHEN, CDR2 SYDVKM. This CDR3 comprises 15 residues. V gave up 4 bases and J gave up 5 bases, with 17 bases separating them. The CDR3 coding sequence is TGTGCCAGCAGTTCTGTCTTAAGGGGTCGGGAGACCCAGTACTTC. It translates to CASSSVLRGRETQYF.

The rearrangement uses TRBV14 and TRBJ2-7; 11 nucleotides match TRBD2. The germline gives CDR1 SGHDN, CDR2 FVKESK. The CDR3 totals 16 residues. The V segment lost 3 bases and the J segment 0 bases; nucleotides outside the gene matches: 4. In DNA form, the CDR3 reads TGTGCCAGCAGCCACACCACTAGCGGGAGCTCCTACGAGCAGTACTTC. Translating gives CASSHTTSGSSYEQYF.

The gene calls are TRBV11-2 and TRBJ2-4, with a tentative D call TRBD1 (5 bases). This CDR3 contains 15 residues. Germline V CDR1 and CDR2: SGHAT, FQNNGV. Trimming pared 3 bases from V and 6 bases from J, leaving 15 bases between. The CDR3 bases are TGTGCCAGCAGCTTTACTTCTCCCAGGGTAAACATTCAGTACTTC. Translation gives CASSFTSPRVNIQYF.

The CDR3 sequence: CASSQLVGGKETQYF. DNA of the CDR3: TGTGCCAGCAGCCAACTCGTGGGCGGGAAGGAGACCCAGTACTTC. This chain links TRBV14 with TRBJ2-5; possibly TRBD2 for D (6 bases). The CDR3 is 15 amino acids. V was pared by 2 bases and J by 5 bases, with 15 bases between. Germline-derived CDR1 and CDR2 are SGHDN and FVKESK.

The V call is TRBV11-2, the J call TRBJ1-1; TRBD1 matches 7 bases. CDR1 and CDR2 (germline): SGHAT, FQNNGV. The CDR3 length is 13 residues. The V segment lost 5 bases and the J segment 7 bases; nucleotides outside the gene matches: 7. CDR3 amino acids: CASSLAGQLEAFF. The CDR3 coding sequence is TGTGCCAGCAGCCTCGCGGGACAGCTTGAAGCTTTCTTT. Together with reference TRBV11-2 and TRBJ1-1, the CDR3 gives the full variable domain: EAGVAQSPRYKIIEKRQSVAFWCNPISGHATLYWYQQILGQGPKLLIQFQNNGVVDDSQLPKDRFSAERLKGVDSTLKIQPAKLEDSAVYLCASSLAGQLEAFFGQGTRLTVV.

In DNA, the CDR3 is TGTGCCAGCAGCGTGTCGGGACAGGGTTTTACCTATGGCTACACCTTC. This encodes CASSVSGQGFTYGYTF. The rearrangement uses TRBV9 and TRBJ1-2, with TRBD1 matching over 9 bases. V was pared by 2 bases and J by 4 bases, with 9 bases of the junction left unmatched. The CDR3 has 16 residues. The V gene's germline CDR1 is SGDLS and CDR2 YYNGEE.

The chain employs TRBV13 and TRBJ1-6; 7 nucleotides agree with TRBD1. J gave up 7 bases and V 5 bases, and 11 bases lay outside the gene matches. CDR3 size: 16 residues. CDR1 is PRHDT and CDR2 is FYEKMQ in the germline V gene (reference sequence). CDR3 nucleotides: TGTGCCAGCAGCCGATTGGGGACAGTCGAAAATTCACCCCTCCACTTT. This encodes CASSRLGTVENSPLHF.

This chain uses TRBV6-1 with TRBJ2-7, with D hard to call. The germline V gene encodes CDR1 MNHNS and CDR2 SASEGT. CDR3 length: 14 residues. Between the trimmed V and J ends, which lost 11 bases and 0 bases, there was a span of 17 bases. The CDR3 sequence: CAVRGVASSYEQYF. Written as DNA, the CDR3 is TGTGCCGTACGTGGAGTTGCGTCCTCCTACGAGCAGTACTTC.

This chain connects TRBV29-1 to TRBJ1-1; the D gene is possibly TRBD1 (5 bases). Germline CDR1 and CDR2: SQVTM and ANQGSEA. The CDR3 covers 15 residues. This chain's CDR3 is CSSIRGSGVHTEAFF. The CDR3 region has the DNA TGCAGTTCTATCCGGGGGTCGGGAGTCCACACTGAAGCTTTCTTT. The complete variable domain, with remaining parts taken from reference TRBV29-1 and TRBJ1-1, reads SAVISQKPSRDICQRGTSLTIQCQVDSQVTMMFWYRQQPGQSLTLIATANQGSEATYESGFVIDKFPISRPNLTFSTLTVSNMSPEDSSIYLCSSIRGSGVHTEAFFGQGTRLTVV.

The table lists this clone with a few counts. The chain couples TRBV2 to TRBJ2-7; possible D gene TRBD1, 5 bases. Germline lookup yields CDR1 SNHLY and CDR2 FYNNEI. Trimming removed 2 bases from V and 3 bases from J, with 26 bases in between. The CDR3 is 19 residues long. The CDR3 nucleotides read TGTGCCAGCAGTGAAAAATTAATTATTCGGTTAAGGGGCAGCTACGAGCAGTACTTC. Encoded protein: CASSEKLIIRLRGSYEQYF.

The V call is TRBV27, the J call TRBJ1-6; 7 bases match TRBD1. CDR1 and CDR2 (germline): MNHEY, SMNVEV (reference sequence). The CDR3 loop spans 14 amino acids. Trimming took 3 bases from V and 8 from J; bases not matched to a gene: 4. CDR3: CASSFLTGDSPLHF. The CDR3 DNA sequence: TGTGCCAGCAGTTTCCTTACAGGGGATTCACCCCTCCACTTT.

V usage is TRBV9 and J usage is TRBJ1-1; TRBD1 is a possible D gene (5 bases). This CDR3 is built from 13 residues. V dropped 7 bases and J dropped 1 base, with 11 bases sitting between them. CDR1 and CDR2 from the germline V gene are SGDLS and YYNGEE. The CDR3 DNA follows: TGTGCCAGCCGTGTGACAGAGAACACTGAAGCTTTCTTT. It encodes CASRVTENTEAFF.

The CDR3 DNA sequence: TGTGCCAGCAGCTCGGACAGGAACACAGATACGCAGTATTTT. Its protein product is CASSSDRNTDTQYF. V usage is TRBV7-9 and J usage is TRBJ2-3, with TRBD1 matching over 7 bases. V lost 4 bases to trimming and J lost 2 bases; unmatched junction nucleotides: 3. The germline gives CDR1 SEHNR, CDR2 FQNEAQ (reference sequence). There are 14 residues in the CDR3. Full variable domain (outside the CDR3, taken from reference TRBV7-9 and TRBJ2-3): DTGVSQNPRHKITKRGQNVTFRCDPISEHNRLYWYRQTLGQGPEFLTYFQNEAQLEKSRLLSDRFSAERPKGSFSTLEIQRTEQGDSAMYLCASSSDRNTDTQYFGPGTRLTVL.

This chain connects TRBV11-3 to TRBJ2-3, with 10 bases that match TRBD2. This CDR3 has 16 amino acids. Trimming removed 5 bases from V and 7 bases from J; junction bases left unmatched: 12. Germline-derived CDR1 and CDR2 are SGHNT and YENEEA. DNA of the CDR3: TGTGCCAGCAGCCCAGAGGCTAGCGGGAGATTTAATACGCAGTATTTT. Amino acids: CASSPEASGRFNTQYF.

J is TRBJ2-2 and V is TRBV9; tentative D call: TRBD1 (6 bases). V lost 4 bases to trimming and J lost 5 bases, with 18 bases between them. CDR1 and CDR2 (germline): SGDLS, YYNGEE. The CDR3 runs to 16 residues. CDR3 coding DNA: TGTGCCAGCAGCTTCGGGACACTCCGGGGAACCGGGGAGCTGTTTTTT. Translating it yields CASSFGTLRGTGELFF.

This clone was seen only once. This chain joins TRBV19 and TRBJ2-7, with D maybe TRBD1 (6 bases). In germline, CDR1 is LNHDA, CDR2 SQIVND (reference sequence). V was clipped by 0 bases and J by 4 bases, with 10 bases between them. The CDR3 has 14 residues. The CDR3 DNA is TGTGCCAGTAGTATAGATCAAGGACAGTACGAGCAGTACTTC. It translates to CASSIDQGQYEQYF.